A single sample gave rise to the 7 T cell receptor beta chains below, sequenced in a study of cytomegalovirus exposure and HLA in healthy donors. The primer mix had 60 Vbeta and 13 Jbeta primers. Produced via immunoSEQ multiplex PCR; TCRdb's table is partial and in-frame only. The sample includes about 140,000 clones, about 86% of them seen just once. The source material was PBMCs. The receptor source for this set is a man in his forties in good health and CMV-seropositive.

The chain combines TRBV1 with TRBJ2-1; no check of the table's D call, TRBD2, against the DNA was made. TRBV1 is a pseudogene locus. The CDR3 runs to 16 residues. DNA for the CDR3: TGCACCAGCAGCCAAGATGCTAGCGGGGGATACAATGAGCAGTTCTTC. It specifies CTSSQDASGGYNEQFF.

The chain is built from TRBV9 and TRBJ2-5, with 7 bases lining up with TRBD2. V dropped 3 bases and J dropped 4; count of bases not matched to a gene: 12. Germline CDR1 SGDLS, CDR2 YYNGEE. The CDR3 is made up of 16 amino acids. The DNA for the CDR3 is TGTGCCAGCAGCGCCAACACGGGCGGGAGAGGAGAGACCCAGTACTTC. It yields the protein CASSANTGGRGETQYF.

V usage is TRBV5-5 and J usage is TRBJ2-1, with a possible D match to TRBD1 (6 bases). The germline gives CDR1 SGHKS, CDR2 YYEKEE (reference sequence). CDR3 size: 13 residues. V lost 3 bases and J 8 bases, leaving 12 bases between the germline ends. CDR3 loop: CASSSLGGYEQFF. The DNA for the CDR3 is TGTGCCAGCAGCTCCCTAGGGGGTTATGAGCAGTTCTTC.

The rearrangement uses TRBV5-6 and TRBJ1-2; tentative D call: TRBD1 (6 bases). Trimming took off 6 bases at V and 4 bases at J, with 13 bases between the two ends. The V gene's germline CDR1 is SGHDT and CDR2 YYEEEE. The CDR3 loop spans 13 amino acids. The CDR3 bases are TGTGCCAGCAACCCGGGACAACGCTATGGCTACACCTTC. As protein: CASNPGQRYGYTF.

This clone has just one count. This chain uses TRBV9 with TRBJ2-5; D remains unclear. This CDR3 contains 14 residues. Germline CDR1 and CDR2: SGDLS and YYNGEE. V was cut by 4 bases and J by 2 bases, with 12 bases left in between. The CDR3 loop reads CASSIEAVQETQYF. The CDR3 DNA sequence: TGTGCCAGCAGCATTGAGGCTGTACAAGAGACCCAGTACTTC.

V usage is TRBV2 and J usage is TRBJ2-7, with 12 bases matching TRBD2. Trimming removed 4 bases from V and 3 bases from J; junction bases left unmatched: 1. The germline gives CDR1 SNHLY, CDR2 FYNNEI. This CDR3 has 14 amino acids. This CDR3 reads CASSALAGGYEQYF. The CDR3 DNA reads as TGTGCCAGCAGTGCACTAGCGGGAGGCTACGAGCAGTACTTC. Full variable domain (remainder filled in from reference TRBV2 and TRBJ2-7): EPEVTQTPSHQVTQMGQEVILRCVPISNHLYFYWYRQILGQKVEFLVSFYNNEISEKSEIFDDQFSVERPDGSNFTLKIRSTKLEDSAMYFCASSALAGGYEQYFGPGTRLTVT.

This sequence joins TRBV10-3 and TRBJ2-7; 8 nucleotides align to TRBD2. V lost 6 bases to trimming and J lost 3 bases; unmatched junction nucleotides: 1. The CDR3 covers 12 residues. Germline CDR1 is ENHRY and CDR2 is SYGVKD. The CDR3 reads CAISGGVYEQYF. CDR3 coding DNA: TGTGCCATCAGCGGGGGGGTCTACGAGCAGTACTTC.